This T cell receptor (beta chain) was found in a study of vaccination and CD4 T cells after COVID-19. Study in general: In culture, cells were exposed to overlapping spike peptides from SARS-CoV-2, HCoV-NL63, HCoV-OC43 and HCoV-229E.

The table lists this clonotype with a few counts. Its antigen is still unknown. Sequencing of the DNA from cultured CD4+ T cells was carried out with the Oncomine TCR Beta short-read assay. Using the QIAamp micro DNA kit, genomic DNA was extracted from the CD4+ T cells that had been cultured. TCRdb used MiXCR to reprocess the PCR reads, holding one entry per CDR3 protein. The sample holds about 23,000 distinct CDR3 sequences, under 55% seen once. Treatment: roughly 11-day PBMC culture with coronavirus spike peptide pools or control peptides (ViraFEST assay). TCRs were sequenced by ViraFEST after antigen-specific T cells had been expanded with peptide pools. Trimming shortened V by 3 bases and J by 0 bases, and 9 bases separated the two germline ends. The CDR3 runs to 14 residues. Germline CDR1 DFQATT, CDR2 SNEGSKA (reference sequence).

This receptor was identified in a human donor who received a COVID-19 vaccine. The chain couples TRBV20-1 to TRBJ2-4; D is unresolved. The sample here was CD4+ T cells from blood, cultured in vitro, taken before SARS-CoV-2 vaccination. The CDR3: CSARVMIAKNIQYF. DNA for the CDR3: TGCAGTGCTAGGGTGATGATAGCCAAAAACATTCAGTACTTC.